One sample yielded the 16 T cell receptor beta chains listed below, sequenced in a study of blood T cell repertoires in COVID-19. Sequencing used immunoSEQ multiplex PCR; TCRdb keeps in-frame clones, though not all of them. This sample has approximately 230,000 clones; 70% to 90% occur once, and the top ten carry approximately 1.4%. The specimen sequenced was peripheral blood. The receptor source for this set is a man at least 80 years old with acute or convalescent COVID-19.

The chain has TRBV10-2 and TRBJ2-7, with 9 bases that match TRBD1. Germline V gene data show CDR1 as WSHSY and CDR2 as SAAADI. The CDR3 spans 14 residues. The V and J ends lost 6 bases and 4 bases, in that order; junction bases with no gene match: 7. The CDR3 sequence: CASRDRGGLYEQYF. The CDR3 region has the DNA TGCGCCAGCAGGGACAGGGGAGGACTGTACGAGCAGTACTTC.

This clone was picked up one time. This sequence joins TRBV21-1 and TRBJ2-1; the table's D call, TRBD2, was not checked against the DNA. TRBV21-1 is a documented pseudogene. The CDR3 has 20 amino acids. The CDR3 sequence: CASSTGRGWRTSGSKNEQFF. The CDR3 DNA sequence: TGTGCCAGCAGCACCGGACGAGGGTGGAGGACTAGCGGGAGTAAAAATGAGCAGTTCTTC.

The V call is TRBV7-7, the J call TRBJ2-7, with 7 bases fitting TRBD1. Germline V gene lookup returns CDR1 SSHAT and CDR2 FNYEAQ (reference sequence). Trimming removed 0 bases from V and 2 bases from J; junction bases left unmatched: 7. The CDR3 spans 16 residues. In DNA form, the CDR3 reads TGTGCCAGCAGCTTAGCTGAGGGGGCCGTTACCTACGAGCAGTACTTC. This gives the protein CASSLAEGAVTYEQYF.

The V gene is TRBV11-1, the J gene TRBJ2-3; TRBD2 aligns across 9 bases. Germline V gives CDR1 SGHAT, CDR2 FQDESV (reference sequence). With V trimmed by 8 bases and J by 8 bases, 11 bases remained unmatched. CDR3 length: 14 residues. CDR3 sequence: CASSGGGRDSTQYF. CDR3 sequence (DNA): TGTGCCAGCTCCGGGGGCGGGAGGGATTCTACGCAGTATTTT. The variable domain in full, with the rest retrieved from reference TRBV11-1 and TRBJ2-3, is EAEVAQSPRYKITEKSQAVAFWCDPISGHATLYWYRQILGQGPELLVQFQDESVVDDSQLPKDRFSAERLKGVDSTLKIQPAELGDSAMYLCASSGGGRDSTQYFGPGTRLTVL.

The V gene is TRBV18, the J gene TRBJ2-5; D perhaps matches TRBD2 (6 bases). CDR3 size: 13 residues. Trimming left V 3 bases short and J 4 bases short, with 9 bases between. The germline V gene encodes CDR1 KGHSH and CDR2 LQKENI. CDR3 nucleotide sequence: TGTGCCAGCTCACCTCAGGAGGGAGAGACCCAGTACTTC. It specifies CASSPQEGETQYF.

The chain recombines TRBV6-2 or TRBV6-3 with TRBJ1-2; no definite D call. The germline V gene encodes CDR1 MNHEY and CDR2 SVGEGT. The CDR3 sequence is 15 residues long. Between the trimmed V and J ends, which lost 2 bases and 6 bases, there was a span of 16 bases. The CDR3 here is CASSYRSGGRDGYTF. The CDR3, as DNA: TGTGCCAGCAGTTACCGGTCTGGAGGGCGGGATGGCTACACCTTC.

The chain links TRBV7-2 to TRBJ2-1; TRBD2 matches at 8 bases. CDR1 SGHTA and CDR2 FQGNSA come from the germline V gene. The CDR3 is 15 residues long. V lost 5 bases, J lost 12 bases, and 15 bases stayed unmatched. CDR3 protein: CASSASGGPLRAQFF. The CDR3 coding sequence is TGTGCCAGCAGCGCAAGCGGGGGCCCCCTTCGGGCGCAGTTCTTC.

CDR3 nucleotides: TGTGCCAGCAGCAAGGGACTGCCAAATGAGCAGTTCTTC. The encoded protein is CASSKGLPNEQFF. The chain links TRBV5-6 to TRBJ2-1; tentatively, D is TRBD2 (6 bases). Trimming removed 4 bases from V and 7 bases from J, with 12 bases in between. This CDR3 is 13 amino acids long. Germline V CDR1 and CDR2: SGHDT, YYEEEE.

This clone has a single count. The J gene is TRBJ2-3, the V gene TRBV11-2, with 8 bases that match TRBD1. The CDR3 is 16 amino acids. The V gene's germline CDR1 is SGHAT and CDR2 FQNNGV. V was clipped by 4 bases and J by 4 bases; unmatched bases: 10. CDR3 in DNA: TGTGCCAGCAGCTCCTGGGGACAGGTCGCGTCAGATACGCAGTATTTT. Encoded protein: CASSSWGQVASDTQYF.

The CDR3 DNA follows: TGTGCCAGCAGCCAACGCGACTCCAAAACCCAGTACTTC. This translates into CASSQRDSKTQYF. The V and J genes are TRBV3-1 (or the pseudogene TRBV3-2) and TRBJ2-5; D gene unclear. Germline CDR1 is LGHDT and CDR2 is YNNKEL (reference sequence). V was pared by 2 bases and J by 8 bases, with 12 bases between. The CDR3 loop spans 13 amino acids.

The chain combines TRBV28 with TRBJ2-7; a weak D match, TRBD2 (5 bases). V shed 8 bases and J shed 2 bases, with 13 bases lying between them. Germline V gives CDR1 MDHEN, CDR2 SYDVKM. This CDR3 spans 13 amino acids. The CDR3 DNA reads as TGTGCCAGCCGGCTCGTGGGAGCCTACGAGCAGTACTTC. As protein: CASRLVGAYEQYF. The full variable domain, in which reference TRBV28 and TRBJ2-7 provide the parts outside the CDR3, is DVKVTQSSRYLVKRTGEKVFLECVQDMDHENMFWYRQDPGLGLRLIYFSYDVKMKEKGDIPEGYSVSREKKERFSLILESASTNQTSMYLCASRLVGAYEQYFGPGTRLTVT.

This rearrangement joins TRBV21-1 to TRBJ1-2; whether TRBD1, the table's D call, matches the DNA was not checked. TRBV21-1 is described as a pseudogene. The CDR3 has 13 residues. The CDR3 here is CASSTNRGQGYTF. The CDR3 coding sequence is TGTGCCAGCAGCACCAACAGGGGGCAAGGCTACACCTTC.

The rearrangement links TRBV6-2 or TRBV6-3 to TRBJ2-3, with D possibly matching TRBD1 (7 bases). Trimming left V 2 bases short and J 5 bases short, with 20 bases between. The CDR3 has 17 residues. The germline gives CDR1 MNHEY, CDR2 SVGEGT. CDR3 in DNA: TGTGCCAGCAGTTACGGCTTGGGACAGCCGCGGGGAGATACGCAGTATTTT. Translating gives CASSYGLGQPRGDTQYF.

The chain joins TRBV28 to TRBJ2-3; 9 bases are shared with TRBD2. CDR1 and CDR2 from the germline V gene are MDHEN and SYDVKM. V dropped 6 bases and J dropped 1; count of bases not matched to a gene: 5. The CDR3 is made up of 15 amino acids. CDR3 bases: TGTGCCAGCAGGCTGACTAGCGGTCGCACAGATACGCAGTATTTT. It is translated as CASRLTSGRTDTQYF. The variable domain in full, completed from reference TRBV28 and TRBJ2-3, reads DVKVTQSSRYLVKRTGEKVFLECVQDMDHENMFWYRQDPGLGLRLIYFSYDVKMKEKGDIPEGYSVSREKKERFSLILESASTNQTSMYLCASRLTSGRTDTQYFGPGTRLTVL.

The chain carries TRBV18 and TRBJ1-3, with D unresolved. The germline CDR1 and CDR2 sequences are KGHSH and LQKENI. V lost 2 bases and J 4 bases, leaving 24 bases between the germline ends. The CDR3 covers 19 residues. Here the CDR3 DNA reads TGTGCCAGCTCACCATTCGGCTTTGGAGGGCGAGATTCGGGAAACACCATATATTTT. Translated: CASSPFGFGGRDSGNTIYF.

J is TRBJ2-2 and V is TRBV15; D gene unclear. V was shortened by 3 bases and J by 5 bases, with 10 bases between the two germline ends. From germline, CDR1 is LNHNV and CDR2 YYDKDF (reference sequence). This CDR3 region has 14 residues. As DNA, the CDR3 is TGTGCCACCAGCAGGAACTTCAATACCGGGGAGCTGTTTTTT. This gives the protein CATSRNFNTGELFF.